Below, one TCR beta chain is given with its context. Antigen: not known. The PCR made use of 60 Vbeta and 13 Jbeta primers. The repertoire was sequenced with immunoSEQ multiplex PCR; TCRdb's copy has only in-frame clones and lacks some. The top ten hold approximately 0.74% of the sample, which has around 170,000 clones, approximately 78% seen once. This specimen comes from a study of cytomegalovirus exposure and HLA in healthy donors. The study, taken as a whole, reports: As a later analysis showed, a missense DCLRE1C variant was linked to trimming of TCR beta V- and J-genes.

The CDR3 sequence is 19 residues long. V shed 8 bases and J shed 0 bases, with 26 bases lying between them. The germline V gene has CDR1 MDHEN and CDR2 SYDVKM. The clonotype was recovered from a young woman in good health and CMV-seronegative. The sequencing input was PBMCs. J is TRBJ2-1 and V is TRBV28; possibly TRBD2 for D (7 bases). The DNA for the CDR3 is TGTGCCAGCCCTCCAAGGGGGGGGGCGCAAACCAGCTCCTACAATGAGCAGTTCTTC. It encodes CASPPRGGAQTSSYNEQFF.